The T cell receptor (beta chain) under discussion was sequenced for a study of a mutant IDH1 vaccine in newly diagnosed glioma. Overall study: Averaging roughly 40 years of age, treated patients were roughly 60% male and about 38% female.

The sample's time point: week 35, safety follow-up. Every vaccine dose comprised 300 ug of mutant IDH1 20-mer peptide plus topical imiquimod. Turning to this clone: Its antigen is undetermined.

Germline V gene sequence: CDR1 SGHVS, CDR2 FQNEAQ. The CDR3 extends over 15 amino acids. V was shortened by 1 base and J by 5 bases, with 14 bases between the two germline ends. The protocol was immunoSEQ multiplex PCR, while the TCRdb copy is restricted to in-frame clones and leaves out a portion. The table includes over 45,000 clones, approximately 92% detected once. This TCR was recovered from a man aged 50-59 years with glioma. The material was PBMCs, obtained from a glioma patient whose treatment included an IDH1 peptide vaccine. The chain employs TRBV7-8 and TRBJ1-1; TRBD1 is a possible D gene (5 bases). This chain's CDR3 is CASSLGLVGVTEAFF. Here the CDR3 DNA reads TGTGCCAGCAGCTTAGGTCTAGTGGGGGTAACTGAAGCTTTCTTT.